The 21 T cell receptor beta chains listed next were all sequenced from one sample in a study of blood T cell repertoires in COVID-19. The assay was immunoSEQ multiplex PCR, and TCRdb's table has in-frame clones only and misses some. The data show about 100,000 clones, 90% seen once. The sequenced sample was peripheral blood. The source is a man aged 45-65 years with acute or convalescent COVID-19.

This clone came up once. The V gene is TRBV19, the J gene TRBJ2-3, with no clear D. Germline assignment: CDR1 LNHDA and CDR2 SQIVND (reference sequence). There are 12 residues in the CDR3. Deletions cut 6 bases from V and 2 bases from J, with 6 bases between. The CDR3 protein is CASSRVTDTQYF. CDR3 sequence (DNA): TGTGCCAGTAGCCGGGTCACAGATACGCAGTATTTT.

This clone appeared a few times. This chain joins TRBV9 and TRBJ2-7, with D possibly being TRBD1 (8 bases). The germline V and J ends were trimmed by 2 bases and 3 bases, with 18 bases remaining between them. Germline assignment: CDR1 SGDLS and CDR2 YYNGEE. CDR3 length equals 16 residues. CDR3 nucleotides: TGTGCCAGCAGCGTGGGGGGGTGGACAGGGAACTACGAGCAGTACTTC. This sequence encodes CASSVGGWTGNYEQYF.

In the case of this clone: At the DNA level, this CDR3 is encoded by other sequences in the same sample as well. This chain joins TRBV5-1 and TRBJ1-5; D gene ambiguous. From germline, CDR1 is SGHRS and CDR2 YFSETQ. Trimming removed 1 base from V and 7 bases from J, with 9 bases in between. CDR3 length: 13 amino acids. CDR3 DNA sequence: TGCGCCAGCAGCTTGTCGGGAGACCAGCCCCAGCATTTT. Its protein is CASSLSGDQPQHF.

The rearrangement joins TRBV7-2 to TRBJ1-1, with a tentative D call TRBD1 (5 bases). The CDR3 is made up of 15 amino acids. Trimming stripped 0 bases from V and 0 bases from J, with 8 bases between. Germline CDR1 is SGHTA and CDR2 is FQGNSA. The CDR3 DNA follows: TGTGCCAGCAGCTTAGCGGGGGGAATGAACACTGAAGCTTTCTTT. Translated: CASSLAGGMNTEAFF.

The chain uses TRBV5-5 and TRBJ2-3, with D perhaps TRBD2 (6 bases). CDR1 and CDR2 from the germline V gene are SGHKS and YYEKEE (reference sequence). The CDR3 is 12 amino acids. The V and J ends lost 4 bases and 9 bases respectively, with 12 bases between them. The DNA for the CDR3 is TGTGCCAGCAGCCAGGAGGGAATGACGCAGTATTTT. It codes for CASSQEGMTQYF. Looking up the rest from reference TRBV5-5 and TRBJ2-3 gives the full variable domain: DAGVTQSPTHLIKTRGQQVTLRCSPISGHKSVSWYQQVLGQGPQFIFQYYEKEERGRGNFPDRFSARQFPNYSSELNVNALLLGDSALYLCASSQEGMTQYFGPGTRLTVL.

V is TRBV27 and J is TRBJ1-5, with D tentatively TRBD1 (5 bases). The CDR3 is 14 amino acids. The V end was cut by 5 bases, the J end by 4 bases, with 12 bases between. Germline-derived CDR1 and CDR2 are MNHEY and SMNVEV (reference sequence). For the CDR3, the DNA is TGTGCCAGCAGTCAGACAGCGTTTAATCAGCCCCAGCATTTT. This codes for CASSQTAFNQPQHF.

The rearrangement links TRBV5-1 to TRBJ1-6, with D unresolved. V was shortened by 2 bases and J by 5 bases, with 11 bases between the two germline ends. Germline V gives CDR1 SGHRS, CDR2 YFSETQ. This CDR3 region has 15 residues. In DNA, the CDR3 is TGCGCCAGCAGCTTTTCGGGTCGTGATAATTCACCCCTCCACTTT. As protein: CASSFSGRDNSPLHF.

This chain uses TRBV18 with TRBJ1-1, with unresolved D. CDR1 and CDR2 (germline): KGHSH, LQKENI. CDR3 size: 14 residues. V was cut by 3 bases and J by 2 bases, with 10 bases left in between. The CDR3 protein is CASSPRQTNTEAFF. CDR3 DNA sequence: TGTGCCAGCTCACCGAGGCAGACCAACACTGAAGCTTTCTTT. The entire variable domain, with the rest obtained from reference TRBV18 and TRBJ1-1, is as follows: NAGVMQNPRHLVRRRGQEARLRCSPMKGHSHVYWYRQLPEEGLKFMVYLQKENIIDESGMPKERFSAEFPKEGPSILRIQQVVRGDSAAYFCASSPRQTNTEAFFGQGTRLTVV.

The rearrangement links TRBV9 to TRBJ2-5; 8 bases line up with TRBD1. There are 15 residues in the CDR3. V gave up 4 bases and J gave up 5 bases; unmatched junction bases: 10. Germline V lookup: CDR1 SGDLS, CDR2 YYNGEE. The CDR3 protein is CASSYDDRGGETQYF. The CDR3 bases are TGTGCCAGCAGCTATGATGACAGGGGCGGGGAGACCCAGTACTTC.

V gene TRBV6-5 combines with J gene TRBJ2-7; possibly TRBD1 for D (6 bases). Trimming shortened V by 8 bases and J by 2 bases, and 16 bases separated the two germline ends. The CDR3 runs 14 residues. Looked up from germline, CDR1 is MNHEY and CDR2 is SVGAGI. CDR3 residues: CASGRRDTTYEQYF. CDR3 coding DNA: TGTGCCAGCGGACGCCGGGACACCACCTACGAGCAGTACTTC.

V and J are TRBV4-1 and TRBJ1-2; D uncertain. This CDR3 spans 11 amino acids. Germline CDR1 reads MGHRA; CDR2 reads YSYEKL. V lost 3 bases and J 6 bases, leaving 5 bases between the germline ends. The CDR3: CASSQSHGYTF. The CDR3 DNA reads TGCGCCAGCAGCCAGAGTCATGGCTACACCTTC.

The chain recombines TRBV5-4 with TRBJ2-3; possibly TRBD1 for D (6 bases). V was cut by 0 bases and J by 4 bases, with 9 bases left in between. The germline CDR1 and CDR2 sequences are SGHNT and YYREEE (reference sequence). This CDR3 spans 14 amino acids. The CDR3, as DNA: TGTGCCAGCAGCTTGGACAGGGCCCCAGATACGCAGTATTTT. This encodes CASSLDRAPDTQYF. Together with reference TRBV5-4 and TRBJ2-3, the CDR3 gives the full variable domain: ETGVTQSPTHLIKTRGQQVTLRCSSQSGHNTVSWYQQALGQGPQFIFQYYREEENGRGNFPPRFSGLQFPNYSSELNVNALELDDSALYLCASSLDRAPDTQYFGPGTRLTVL.

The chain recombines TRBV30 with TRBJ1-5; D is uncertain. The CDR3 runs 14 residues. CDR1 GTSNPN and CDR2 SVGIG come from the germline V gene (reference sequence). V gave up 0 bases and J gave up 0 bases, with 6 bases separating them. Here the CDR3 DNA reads TGTGCCTGGAGTGTTTCAGGTAGCAATCAGCCCCAGCATTTT. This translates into CAWSVSGSNQPQHF.

The CDR3, as DNA: TGTGCCAGCAGCTTACCTACAGGGGGAGGGATGAATGAGCAGTTCTTC. Its protein product is CASSLPTGGGMNEQFF. The chain couples TRBV11-2 to TRBJ2-1; tentative D call: TRBD1 (8 bases). The CDR3 has 16 residues. Germline loops: CDR1 SGHAT, CDR2 FQNNGV. V was pared by 2 bases and J by 7 bases, with 18 bases between.

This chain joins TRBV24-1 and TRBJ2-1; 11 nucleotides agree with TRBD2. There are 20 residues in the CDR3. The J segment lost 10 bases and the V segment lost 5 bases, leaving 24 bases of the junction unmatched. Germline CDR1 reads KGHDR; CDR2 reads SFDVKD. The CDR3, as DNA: TGTGCCACCAGTGGCTTAGGCGGACCCGGACTAGCGGGCCTGCCCAAAGAGCAGTTCTTC. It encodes CATSGLGGPGLAGLPKEQFF.

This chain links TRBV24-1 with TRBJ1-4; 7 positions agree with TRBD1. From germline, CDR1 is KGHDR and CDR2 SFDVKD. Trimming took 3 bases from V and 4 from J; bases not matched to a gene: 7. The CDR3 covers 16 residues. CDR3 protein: CATSDPRQGVNEKLFF. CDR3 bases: TGTGCCACCAGTGATCCCCGACAGGGAGTTAATGAAAAACTGTTTTTT.

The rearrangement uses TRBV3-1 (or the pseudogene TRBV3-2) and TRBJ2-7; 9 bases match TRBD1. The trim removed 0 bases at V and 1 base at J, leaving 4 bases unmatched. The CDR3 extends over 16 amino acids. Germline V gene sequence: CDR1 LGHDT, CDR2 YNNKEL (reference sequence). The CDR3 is CASSQDVGQGSYEQYF. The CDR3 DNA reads TGTGCCAGCAGCCAAGATGTAGGACAGGGGTCCTACGAGCAGTACTTC.

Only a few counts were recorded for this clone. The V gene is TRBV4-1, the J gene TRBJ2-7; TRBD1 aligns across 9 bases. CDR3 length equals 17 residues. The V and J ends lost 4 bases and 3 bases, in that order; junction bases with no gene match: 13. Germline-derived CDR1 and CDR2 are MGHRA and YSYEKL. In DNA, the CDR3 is TGCGCCAGCAGCCGAAGGGAACTAACAGGGGGCGTCTACGAGCAGTACTTC. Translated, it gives CASSRRELTGGVYEQYF.

CDR3 DNA: TGTGCCAGCAGTTACACGCAGGGGGCATATGGAGATACGCAGTATTTT. Its protein product is CASSYTQGAYGDTQYF. The chain combines TRBV6-5 with TRBJ2-3; 8 bases line up with TRBD1. V lost 2 bases, J lost 5 bases, and 9 bases stayed unmatched. Germline-derived CDR1 and CDR2 are MNHEY and SVGAGI. CDR3 length: 16 residues.

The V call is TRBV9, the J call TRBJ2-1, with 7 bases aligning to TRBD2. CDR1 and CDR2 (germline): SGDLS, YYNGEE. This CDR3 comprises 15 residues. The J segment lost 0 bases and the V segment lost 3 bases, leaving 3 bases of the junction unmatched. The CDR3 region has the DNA TGTGCCAGCAGCGGCGGGACTAACTCCTACAATGAGCAGTTCTTC. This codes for CASSGGTNSYNEQFF. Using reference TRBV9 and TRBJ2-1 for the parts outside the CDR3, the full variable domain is DSGVTQTPKHLITATGQRVTLRCSPRSGDLSVYWYQQSLDQGLQFLIQYYNGEERAKGNILERFSAQQFPDLHSELNLSSLELGDSALYFCASSGGTNSYNEQFFGPGTRLTVL.

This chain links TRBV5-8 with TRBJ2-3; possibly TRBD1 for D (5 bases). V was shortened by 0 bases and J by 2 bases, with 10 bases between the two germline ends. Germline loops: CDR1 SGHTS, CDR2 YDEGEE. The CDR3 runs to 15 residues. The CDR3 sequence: CASSLEGSPTDTQYF. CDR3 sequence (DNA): TGTGCCAGCAGCTTGGAGGGGTCCCCCACAGATACGCAGTATTTT.